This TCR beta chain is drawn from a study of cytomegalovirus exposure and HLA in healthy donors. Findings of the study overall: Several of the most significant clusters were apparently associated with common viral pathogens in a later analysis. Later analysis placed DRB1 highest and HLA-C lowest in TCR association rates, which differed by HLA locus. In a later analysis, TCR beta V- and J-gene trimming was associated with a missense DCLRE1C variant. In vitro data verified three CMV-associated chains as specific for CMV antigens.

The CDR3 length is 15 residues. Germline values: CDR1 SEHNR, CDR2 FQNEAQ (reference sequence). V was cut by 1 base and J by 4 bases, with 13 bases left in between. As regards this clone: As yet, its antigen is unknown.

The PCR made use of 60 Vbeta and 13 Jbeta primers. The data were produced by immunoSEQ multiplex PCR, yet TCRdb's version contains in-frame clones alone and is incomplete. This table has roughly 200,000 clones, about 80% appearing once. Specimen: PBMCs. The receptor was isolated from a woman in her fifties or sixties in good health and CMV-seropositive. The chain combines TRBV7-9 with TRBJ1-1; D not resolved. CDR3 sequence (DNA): TGTGCCAGCAGCTTAGGAGGGATTGGGAGCACTGAAGCTTTCTTT. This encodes CASSLGGIGSTEAFF.